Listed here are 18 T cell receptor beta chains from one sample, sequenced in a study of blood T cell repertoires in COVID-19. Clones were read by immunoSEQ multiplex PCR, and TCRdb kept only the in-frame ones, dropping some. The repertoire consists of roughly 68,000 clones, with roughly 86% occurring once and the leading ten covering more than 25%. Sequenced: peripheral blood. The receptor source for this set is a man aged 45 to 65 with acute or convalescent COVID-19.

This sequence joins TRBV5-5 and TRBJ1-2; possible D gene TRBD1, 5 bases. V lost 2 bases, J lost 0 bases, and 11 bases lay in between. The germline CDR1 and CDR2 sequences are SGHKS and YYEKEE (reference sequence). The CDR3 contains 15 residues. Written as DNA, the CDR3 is TGTGCCAGCAGCTTTGGGGCTAATGCTAACTATGGCTACACCTTC. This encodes CASSFGANANYGYTF.

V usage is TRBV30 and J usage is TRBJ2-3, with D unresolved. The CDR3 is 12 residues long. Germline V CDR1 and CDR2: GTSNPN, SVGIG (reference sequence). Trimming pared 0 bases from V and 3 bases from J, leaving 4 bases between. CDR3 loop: CAWSVATDTQYF. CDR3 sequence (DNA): TGTGCCTGGAGTGTTGCGACAGATACGCAGTATTTT.

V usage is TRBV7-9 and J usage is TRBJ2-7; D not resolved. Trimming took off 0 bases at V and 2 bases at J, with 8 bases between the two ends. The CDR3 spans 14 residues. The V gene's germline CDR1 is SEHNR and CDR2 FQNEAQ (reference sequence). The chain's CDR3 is CASSLANPPYEQYF. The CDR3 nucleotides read TGTGCCAGCAGCTTAGCAAATCCTCCCTACGAGCAGTACTTC.

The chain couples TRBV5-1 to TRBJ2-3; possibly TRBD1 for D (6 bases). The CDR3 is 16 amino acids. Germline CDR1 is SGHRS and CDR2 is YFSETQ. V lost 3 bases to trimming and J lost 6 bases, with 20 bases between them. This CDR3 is CASSSNSGTRSDTQYF. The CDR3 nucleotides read TGCGCCAGCAGCTCCAATTCCGGGACACGCTCGGATACGCAGTATTTT.

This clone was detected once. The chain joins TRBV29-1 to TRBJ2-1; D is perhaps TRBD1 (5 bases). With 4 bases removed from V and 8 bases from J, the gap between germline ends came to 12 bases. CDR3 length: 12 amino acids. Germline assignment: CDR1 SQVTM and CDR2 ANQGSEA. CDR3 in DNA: TGCAGCGTTGTTCCACAGGCTGATGAGCAGTTCTTC. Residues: CSVVPQADEQFF.

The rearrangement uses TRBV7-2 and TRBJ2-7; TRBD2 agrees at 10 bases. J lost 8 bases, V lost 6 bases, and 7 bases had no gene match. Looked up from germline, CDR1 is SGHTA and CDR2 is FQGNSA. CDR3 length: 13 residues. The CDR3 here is CASSGGTSVQQYF. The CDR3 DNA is TGTGCCAGCAGTGGCGGGACTAGCGTTCAGCAGTACTTC.

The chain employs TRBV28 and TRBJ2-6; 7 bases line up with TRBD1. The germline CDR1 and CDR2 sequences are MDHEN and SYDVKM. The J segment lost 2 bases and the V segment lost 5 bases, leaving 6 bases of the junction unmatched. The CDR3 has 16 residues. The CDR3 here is CASSRVTGAGANVLTF. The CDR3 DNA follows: TGTGCCAGCAGTCGAGTAACAGGGGCTGGGGCCAACGTCCTGACTTTC.

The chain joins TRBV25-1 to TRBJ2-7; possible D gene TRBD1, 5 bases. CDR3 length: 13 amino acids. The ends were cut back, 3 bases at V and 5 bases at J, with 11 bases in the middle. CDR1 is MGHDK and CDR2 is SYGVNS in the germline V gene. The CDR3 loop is CASSEAGSDEQYF. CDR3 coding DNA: TGTGCCAGCAGTGAGGCAGGGTCGGACGAGCAGTACTTC.

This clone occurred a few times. DNA for the CDR3: TGCGCCAGCAGGGGGCAGGGTTACGAGCAGTACTTC. Translating it yields CASRGQGYEQYF. The chain carries TRBV5-1 and TRBJ2-7, with D possibly matching TRBD1 (5 bases). CDR3 size: 12 residues. V was clipped by 5 bases and J by 4 bases, with 10 bases between them. Germline values: CDR1 SGHRS, CDR2 YFSETQ.

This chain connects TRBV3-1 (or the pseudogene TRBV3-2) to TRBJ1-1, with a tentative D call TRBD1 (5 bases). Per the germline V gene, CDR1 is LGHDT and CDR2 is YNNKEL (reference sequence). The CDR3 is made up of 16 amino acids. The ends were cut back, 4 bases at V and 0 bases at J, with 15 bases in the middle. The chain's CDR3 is CASSPMGGRVNTEAFF. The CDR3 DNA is TGTGCCAGCAGCCCAATGGGGGGAAGGGTGAACACTGAAGCTTTCTTT.

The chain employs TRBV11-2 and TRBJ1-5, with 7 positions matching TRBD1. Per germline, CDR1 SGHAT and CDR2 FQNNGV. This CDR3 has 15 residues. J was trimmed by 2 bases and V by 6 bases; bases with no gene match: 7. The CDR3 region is CASSPDRVGNQPQHF. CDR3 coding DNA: TGTGCCAGCAGTCCCGACAGGGTTGGCAATCAGCCCCAGCATTTT.

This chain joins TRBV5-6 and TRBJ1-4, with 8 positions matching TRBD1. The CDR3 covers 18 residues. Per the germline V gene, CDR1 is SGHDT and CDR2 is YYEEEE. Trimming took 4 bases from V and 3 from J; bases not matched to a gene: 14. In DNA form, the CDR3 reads TGTGCCAGCAGCCTCGGACAGGGTCTTGTAGCGGCTAATGAAAAACTGTTTTTT. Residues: CASSLGQGLVAANEKLFF.

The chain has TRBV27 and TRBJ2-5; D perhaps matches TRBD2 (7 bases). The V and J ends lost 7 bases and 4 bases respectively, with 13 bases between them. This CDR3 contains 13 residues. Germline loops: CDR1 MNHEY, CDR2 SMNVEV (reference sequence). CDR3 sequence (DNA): TGTGCCAGCATGGGGGGGGCCGTAGAGACCCAGTACTTC. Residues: CASMGGAVETQYF.

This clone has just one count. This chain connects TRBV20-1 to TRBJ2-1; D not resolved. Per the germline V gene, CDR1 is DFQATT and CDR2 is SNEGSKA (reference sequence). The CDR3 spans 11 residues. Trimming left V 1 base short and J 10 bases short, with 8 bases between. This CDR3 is CSARVREEQFF. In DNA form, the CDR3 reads TGCAGTGCTAGAGTTCGAGAGGAGCAGTTCTTC.

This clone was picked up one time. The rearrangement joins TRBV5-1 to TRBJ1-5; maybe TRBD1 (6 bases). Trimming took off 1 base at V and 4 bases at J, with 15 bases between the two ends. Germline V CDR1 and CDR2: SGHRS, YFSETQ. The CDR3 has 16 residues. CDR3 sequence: CASSLNPTGINQPQHF. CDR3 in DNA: TGCGCCAGCAGCTTGAATCCCACAGGGATTAATCAGCCCCAGCATTTT.

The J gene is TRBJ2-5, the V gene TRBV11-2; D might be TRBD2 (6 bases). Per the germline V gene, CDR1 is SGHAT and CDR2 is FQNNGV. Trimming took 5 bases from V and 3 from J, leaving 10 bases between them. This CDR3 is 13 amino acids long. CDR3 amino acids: CASSPGGEETQYF. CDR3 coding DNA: TGTGCCAGCAGCCCGGGCGGGGAAGAGACCCAGTACTTC.

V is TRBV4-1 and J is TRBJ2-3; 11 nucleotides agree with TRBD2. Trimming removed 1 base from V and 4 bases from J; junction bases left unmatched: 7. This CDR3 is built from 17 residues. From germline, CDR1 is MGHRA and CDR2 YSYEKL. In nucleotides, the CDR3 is TGCGCCAGCAGCCAAGCAGTAATAGCGGGGGGGGCAGATACGCAGTATTTT. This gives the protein CASSQAVIAGGADTQYF.

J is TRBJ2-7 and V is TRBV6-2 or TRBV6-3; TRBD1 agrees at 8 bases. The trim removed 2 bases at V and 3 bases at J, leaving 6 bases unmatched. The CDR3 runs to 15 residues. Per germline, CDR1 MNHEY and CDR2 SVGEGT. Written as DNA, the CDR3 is TGTGCCAGCAGTTACGAATCGGGACAGGTCTACGAGCAGTACTTC. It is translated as CASSYESGQVYEQYF.